The rows below give T cell receptor beta chains drawn from one sample of a study of blood T cells in healthy people across ages. MiXCR was run by TCRdb on the 5' RACE reads, yielding one entry per CDR3 protein. This sample has 500,000 to 700,000 distinct CDR3 sequences; 25% to 30% occur once, and the top ten carry approximately 15%. The sample consisted of blood. These receptor sequences come from a woman older than 75 in good health. Each CDR3 is given with its conserved first and last residue. D genes are given only for firm matches. A row's size may be missing; if present it is once, few, many or a size class.

len	d_gene	j_gene	abundance	v_gene	CDR3nt	CDR3aa
15	TRBD1	TRBJ2-7	many	TRBV12-3/TRBV12-4	TGTGCCAGCAGTTTCTTGGACAGGGGTCCCTACGAGCAGTACTTC	CASSFLDRGPYEQYF
12	TRBD1	TRBJ1-2	.	TRBV30	TGTGCCTGGGGACAGGACTCCCTGAGCTACACCTTC	CAWGQDSLSYTF
17	TRBD2	TRBJ2-1	many	TRBV20-1	TGCAGTGCTACCCTTACCAGCGGGGGGTCCTATTACAATGAGCAGTTCTTC	CSATLTSGGSYYNEQFF
16	.	TRBJ1-1	.	TRBV2	TGTGCCAGCAGTGAACGGGGCTCGACAGTGAACACTGAAGCTTTCTTT	CASSERGSTVNTEAFF
16	TRBD1	TRBJ2-1	.	TRBV6-1	TGTGCCAGCAGTGGGCCCCGGGACAGGGCCTACAATGAGCAGTTCTTC	CASSGPRDRAYNEQFF
13	.	TRBJ1-5	few	TRBV20-1	TGCAGTGCTAGATTCGGGCCCAATCAGCCCCAGCATTTT	CSARFGPNQPQHF
13	.	TRBJ2-7	many	TRBV18	TGTGCCAGCTCTCCTACAGGGGACTCAGGGCAGTACTTC	CASSPTGDSGQYF
12	.	TRBJ1-2	many	TRBV2	TGTGCCAGCAGTGTGGTAGACTATGGCTACACCTTC	CASSVVDYGYTF
14	TRBD1	TRBJ2-5	many	TRBV18	TGTGCCAGCTCACCACGAGGACAGGGGGAGACCCAGTACTTC	CASSPRGQGETQYF
14	TRBD1	TRBJ1-2	many	TRBV5-1	TGCGCCAGCAGCTCGACAGGGGGCAGCTATGGCTACACCTTC	CASSSTGGSYGYTF
12	.	TRBJ1-2	few	TRBV7-2	TGTGCCAGCAGCTTAGGTCTGCAGGGCTACACCTTC	CASSLGLQGYTF
13	TRBD1	TRBJ1-2	many	TRBV20-1	TGCAGTGCTAGACAGGGGGTTAACTATGGCTACACCTTC	CSARQGVNYGYTF
14	.	TRBJ1-1	few	TRBV18	TGTGCCAGCTCACCACGGGGGGGGTTCACTGAAGCTTTCTTT	CASSPRGGFTEAFF
12	.	TRBJ1-1	.	TRBV20-1	TGCAGTGCTAGAGTCAGGGAGACTGAAGCTTTCTTT	CSARVRETEAFF
15	TRBD1	TRBJ1-4	.	TRBV5-1	TGCGCCAGCAGCCGGAACAGGGGCTCTAATGAAAAACTGTTTTTT	CASSRNRGSNEKLFF
15	.	TRBJ2-1	many	TRBV12-3/TRBV12-4	TGTGCCAGCAGTTCGACGACAGGTTCCTACAATGAGCAGTTCTTC	CASSSTTGSYNEQFF
14	.	TRBJ2-7	few	TRBV14	TGTGCCAGCAGCCCCCGACTCGGTGCGAACGAGCAGTACTTC	CASSPRLGANEQYF
13	.	TRBJ2-2	many	TRBV6-2/TRBV6-3	TGTGCCAGCACCCAGGGGTACACCGGGGAGCTGTTTTTT	CASTQGYTGELFF
16	TRBD1	TRBJ2-1	many	TRBV7-3	TGTGCCAGCAGCTGGGACAGGGCGGCGGTATACAATGAGCAGTTCTTC	CASSWDRAAVYNEQFF
10	.	TRBJ2-4	.	TRBV29-1	TGCAGCGCAGGGGAAAACATTCAGTACTTC	CSAGENIQYF
19	TRBD1	TRBJ2-7	.	TRBV5-1	TGCGCCAGCAGCTTAGGGACAGGGGGCTCCTTGAGCTCCTACAATGAGCAGTACTTC	CASSLGTGGSLSSYNEQYF
16	.	TRBJ1-5	.	TRBV5-5	TGTGCCAGCAGCTTTACCAGGACGGAGGGCAATCAGCCCCAGCATTTT	CASSFTRTEGNQPQHF
16	TRBD2	TRBJ2-3	many	TRBV7-9	TGTGCCAGCAGCCTGCAGCGGGGGGGCCTTACAGATACGCAGTATTTT	CASSLQRGGLTDTQYF
14	.	TRBJ2-1	many	TRBV20-1	TGCAGTGCACGAGGGGGGGGGGCCTACAATGAGCAGTTCTTC	CSARGGGAYNEQFF
12	.	TRBJ1-2	many	TRBV3-1	TGTGCCAGCTCTCGAGGGGGTGGGGGCTACACCTTC	CASSRGGGGYTF
15	.	TRBJ2-6	few	TRBV30	TGTGCCTGGAGTATAAAGCTCTCTGGGGCCAACGTCCTGACTTTC	CAWSIKLSGANVLTF
16	TRBD1	TRBJ2-4	many	TRBV27	TGTGCCAGCAGCGACTCGGACAGGGGGCGTATAAACATTCAGTACTTC	CASSDSDRGRINIQYF
15	.	TRBJ2-4	many	TRBV3-1	TGTGCCAGCAGCCAAACGCTAGGGACTGGAAACATTCAGTACTTC	CASSQTLGTGNIQYF
14	TRBD2	TRBJ2-5	.	TRBV7-9	TGTGCCAGCAGCTACTGGACTAGCGGGGAGACCCAGTACTTC	CASSYWTSGETQYF
13	TRBD1	TRBJ1-6	few	TRBV25-1	TGTGCCAGCACCAGGGGGCACGTCTCACCCCTCCACTTT	CASTRGHVSPLHF
19	TRBD2	TRBJ2-1	once	TRBV20-1	TGCAGTGCTAGAGAAGACGGGACTAGCGGGCGTCGAGATTACAATGAGCAGTTCTTC	CSAREDGTSGRRDYNEQFF
16	.	TRBJ2-1	.	TRBV7-9	TGTGCCAGCAGCTTAGGGGTGGGGCCCTCCTACAATGAGCAGTTCTTC	CASSLGVGPSYNEQFF